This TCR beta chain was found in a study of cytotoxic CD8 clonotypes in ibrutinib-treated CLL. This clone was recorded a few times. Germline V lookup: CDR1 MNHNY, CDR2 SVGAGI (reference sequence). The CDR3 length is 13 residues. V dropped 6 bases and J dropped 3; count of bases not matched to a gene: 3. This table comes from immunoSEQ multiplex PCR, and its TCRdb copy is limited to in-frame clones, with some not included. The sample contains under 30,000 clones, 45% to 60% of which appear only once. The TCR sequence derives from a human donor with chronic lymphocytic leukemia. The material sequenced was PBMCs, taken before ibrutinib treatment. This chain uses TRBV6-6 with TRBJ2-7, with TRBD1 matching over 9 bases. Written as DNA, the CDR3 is TGTGCCAGCAGGACAGGGGGGATCTACGAGCAGTACTTC. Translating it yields CASRTGGIYEQYF.